The next 8 T cell receptor beta chains were all read from a single sample in a study of T-cell memory formation after mild COVID-19. TCRdb passed the 5' RACE reads through MiXCR, listing each CDR3 protein once. The sample shows over 350,000 distinct CDR3 sequences, 15% to 20% of them seen only once. Material for sequencing was PBMCs or a T cell subset sorted from them (not recorded which). These receptors were taken from a man younger than 35 who had mild COVID-19 (a few samples of this study predate the infection). Cell type and time point are not known.

V is TRBV20-1 and J is TRBJ2-4, with a possible D match to TRBD2 (6 bases). Trimming pared 0 bases from V and 7 bases from J, leaving 13 bases between. This CDR3 contains 14 residues. Germline V gives CDR1 DFQATT, CDR2 SNEGSKA (reference sequence). The CDR3 loop reads CSARERTRENIQYF. As DNA, the CDR3 is TGCAGTGCTAGAGAACGGACACGGGAGAACATTCAGTACTTC.

This clonotype has just a few counts. The DNA for the CDR3 is TGTGCCAGCCCCGAAGGGATCAGACAAGAGACCCAGTACTTC. It codes for CASPEGIRQETQYF. The genes are TRBV2 and TRBJ2-5; D unresolved. The germline V gene encodes CDR1 SNHLY and CDR2 FYNNEI. V lost 8 bases, J lost 2 bases, and 15 bases lay in between. This CDR3 region has 14 residues.

This clonotype was counted a few times. CDR3 in DNA: TGCGCCAGCAGCTTGGAGGAAAACTACTCCTACGAGCAGTACTTC. Its translation: CASSLEENYSYEQYF. The chain joins TRBV5-1 to TRBJ2-7; no definite D call. V was pared by 0 bases and J by 0 bases, with 10 bases between. This CDR3 spans 15 amino acids. From germline, CDR1 is SGHRS and CDR2 YFSETQ.

In this sample, this clonotype turned up many times. This sequence joins TRBV27 and TRBJ2-4; 9 bases align to TRBD1. CDR1 is MNHEY, CDR2 SMNVEV, per germline (reference sequence). The CDR3 is 16 amino acids. Trimming cost V 5 bases and J 7 bases; bases outside gene matches: 12. Here the CDR3 reads CASSRSPGQGPNIQYF. The CDR3 DNA is TGTGCCAGCAGTCGATCCCCGGGACAGGGTCCGAACATTCAGTACTTC.

CDR3 in DNA: TGTGCCAGCAGCTACTACAGGGGATATGAGCAGTTCTTC. This translates into CASSYYRGYEQFF. V is TRBV7-2 and J is TRBJ2-1; TRBD1 aligns across 7 bases. This CDR3 is built from 13 residues. Germline V CDR1 and CDR2: SGHTA, FQGNSA. With V trimmed by 4 bases and J by 8 bases, 5 bases remained unmatched.

The chain joins TRBV5-6 to TRBJ2-5, with 10 bases matching TRBD1. Germline-derived CDR1 and CDR2 are SGHDT and YYEEEE. V dropped 3 bases and J dropped 7; count of bases not matched to a gene: 3. The CDR3 sequence is 13 residues long. For the CDR3, the DNA is TGTGCCAGCAGCTCCCGGGACAGGGGGACCCAGTACTTC. Protein: CASSSRDRGTQYF.

This clonotype occurred many times. The V and J genes are TRBV20-1 and TRBJ1-6; 9 bases agree with TRBD1. Trimming at V came to 6 bases and at J to 9 bases, leaving 9 bases not matched to a gene. The CDR3 is 14 amino acids. CDR1 is DFQATT and CDR2 is SNEGSKA in the germline V gene (reference sequence). The CDR3 region has the DNA TGCAGTGCGTGGACAGGGGCCGAGAGTTCACCCCTCCACTTT. It is translated as CSAWTGAESSPLHF.

The chain has TRBV7-9 and TRBJ1-2, with D hard to call. V lost 8 bases and J 2 bases, leaving 9 bases between the germline ends. Germline CDR1 and CDR2: SEHNR and FQNEAQ (reference sequence). The CDR3 length is 12 residues. The CDR3 protein is CASVGPNYGYTF. DNA of the CDR3: TGTGCCAGCGTTGGACCGAACTATGGCTACACCTTC.